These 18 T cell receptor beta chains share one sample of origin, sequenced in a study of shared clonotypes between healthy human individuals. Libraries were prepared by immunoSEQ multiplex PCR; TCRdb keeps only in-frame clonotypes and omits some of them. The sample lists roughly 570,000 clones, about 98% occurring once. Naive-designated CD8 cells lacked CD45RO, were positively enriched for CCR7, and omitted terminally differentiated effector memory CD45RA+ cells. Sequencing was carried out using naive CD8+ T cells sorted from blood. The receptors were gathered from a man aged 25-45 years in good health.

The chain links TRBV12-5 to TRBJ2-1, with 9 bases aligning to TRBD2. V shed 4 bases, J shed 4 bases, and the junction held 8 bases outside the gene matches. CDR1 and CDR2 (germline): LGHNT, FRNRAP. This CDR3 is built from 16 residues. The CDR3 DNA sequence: TGTGCTAGTGGTTCCCCCGGGACTAGCTCGTACAATGAGCAGTTCTTC. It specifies CASGSPGTSSYNEQFF.

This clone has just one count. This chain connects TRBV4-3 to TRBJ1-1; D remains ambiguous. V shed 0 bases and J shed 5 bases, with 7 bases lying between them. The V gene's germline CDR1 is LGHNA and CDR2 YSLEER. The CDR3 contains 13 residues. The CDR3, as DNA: TGCGCCAGCAGCCAAGAACGGGGTACTGAAGCTTTCTTT. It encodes CASSQERGTEAFF.

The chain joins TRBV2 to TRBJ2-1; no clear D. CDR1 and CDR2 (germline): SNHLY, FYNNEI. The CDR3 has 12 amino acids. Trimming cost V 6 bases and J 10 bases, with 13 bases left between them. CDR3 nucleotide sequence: TGTGCCAGCAGGGATAAGCATTTAGAGCAGTTCTTC. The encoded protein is CASRDKHLEQFF.

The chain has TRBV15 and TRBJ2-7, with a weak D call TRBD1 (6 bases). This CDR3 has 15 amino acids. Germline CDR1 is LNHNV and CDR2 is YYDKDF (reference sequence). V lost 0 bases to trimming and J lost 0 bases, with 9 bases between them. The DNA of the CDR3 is TGTGCCACCAGCAGAGAGGTGGACAGCTCCTACGAGCAGTACTTC. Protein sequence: CATSREVDSSYEQYF.

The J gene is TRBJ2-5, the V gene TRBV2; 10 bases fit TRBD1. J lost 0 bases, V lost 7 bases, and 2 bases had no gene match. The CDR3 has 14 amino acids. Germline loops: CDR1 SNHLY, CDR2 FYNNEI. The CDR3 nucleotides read TGTGCCAGCACCGGACAGGGGGACCAAGAGACCCAGTACTTC. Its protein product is CASTGQGDQETQYF.

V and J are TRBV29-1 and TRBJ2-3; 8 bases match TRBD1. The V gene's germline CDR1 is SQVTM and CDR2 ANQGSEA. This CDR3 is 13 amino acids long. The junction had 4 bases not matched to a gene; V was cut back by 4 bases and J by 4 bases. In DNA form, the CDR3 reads TGCAGCGTTGGACAGGGGAGTCCAGATACGCAGTATTTT. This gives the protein CSVGQGSPDTQYF.

The CDR3, as DNA: TGTGCCAGCAGCCAGACGGACAGTCCGAACACTGAAGCTTTCTTT. Translated, it gives CASSQTDSPNTEAFF. The V call is TRBV14, the J call TRBJ1-1; D is perhaps TRBD1 (6 bases). Germline V gene sequence: CDR1 SGHDN, CDR2 FVKESK. The CDR3 totals 15 residues. Trimming stripped 3 bases from V and 1 base from J, with 12 bases between. Looking up the rest from reference TRBV14 and TRBJ1-1 gives the full variable domain: EAGVTQFPSHSVIEKGQTVTLRCDPISGHDNLYWYRRVMGKEIKFLLHFVKESKQDESGMPNNRFLAERTGGTYSTLKVQPAELEDSGVYFCASSQTDSPNTEAFFGQGTRLTVV.

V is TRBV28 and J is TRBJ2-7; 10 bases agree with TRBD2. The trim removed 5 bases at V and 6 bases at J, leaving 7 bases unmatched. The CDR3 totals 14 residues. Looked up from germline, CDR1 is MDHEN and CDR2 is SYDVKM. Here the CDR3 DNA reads TGTGCCAGCAGTATAGGTAGCGGGAGGCGCGAGCAGTACTTC. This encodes CASSIGSGRREQYF.

DNA for the CDR3: TGTGCCAGCACTTTCACCCGGACAGGGGACTATGGCTACACCTTC. Translation gives CASTFTRTGDYGYTF. The rearrangement uses TRBV2 and TRBJ1-2; 9 bases agree with TRBD1. CDR1 and CDR2 (germline): SNHLY, FYNNEI. The length of the CDR3 is 15 residues. Trimming cost V 7 bases and J 3 bases; bases outside gene matches: 9.

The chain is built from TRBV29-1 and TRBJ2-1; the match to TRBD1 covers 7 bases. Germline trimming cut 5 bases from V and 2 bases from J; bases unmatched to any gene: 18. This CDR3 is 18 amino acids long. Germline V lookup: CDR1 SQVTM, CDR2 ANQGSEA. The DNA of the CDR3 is TGCAGCGTTAAAGCGAAAGGACAGGAGAAAGGGCCCTACAATGAGCAGTTCTTC. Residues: CSVKAKGQEKGPYNEQFF.

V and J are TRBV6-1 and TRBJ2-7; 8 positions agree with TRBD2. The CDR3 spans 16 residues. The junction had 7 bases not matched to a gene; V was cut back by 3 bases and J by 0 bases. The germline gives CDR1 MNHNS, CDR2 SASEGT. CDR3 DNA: TGTGCCAGCAGTGAGATAGTAGCGGGATTCTCCTACGAGCAGTACTTC. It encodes CASSEIVAGFSYEQYF.

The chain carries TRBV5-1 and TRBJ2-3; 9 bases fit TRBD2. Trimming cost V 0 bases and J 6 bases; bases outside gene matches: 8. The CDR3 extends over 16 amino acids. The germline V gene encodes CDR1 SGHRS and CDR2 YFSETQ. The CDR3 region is CASSLARAGGEDTQYF. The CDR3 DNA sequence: TGCGCCAGCAGCTTGGCCAGGGCGGGAGGGGAGGATACGCAGTATTTT.

CDR3 protein: CASSMDVYEQYF. The CDR3 DNA reads TGTGCCAGCAGCATGGATGTCTACGAGCAGTACTTC. The rearrangement links TRBV11-2 to TRBJ2-7; D not resolved. V was trimmed by 5 bases and J by 3 bases, leaving 8 bases between them. Per germline, CDR1 SGHAT and CDR2 FQNNGV. The CDR3 extends over 12 amino acids.

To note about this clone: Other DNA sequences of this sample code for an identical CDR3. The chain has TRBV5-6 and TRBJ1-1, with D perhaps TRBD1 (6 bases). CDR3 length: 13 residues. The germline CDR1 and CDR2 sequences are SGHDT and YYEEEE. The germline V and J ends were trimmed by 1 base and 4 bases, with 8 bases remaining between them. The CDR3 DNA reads TGTGCCAGCAGCTTGTTAGGGGGCACTGAAGCTTTCTTT. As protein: CASSLLGGTEAFF.

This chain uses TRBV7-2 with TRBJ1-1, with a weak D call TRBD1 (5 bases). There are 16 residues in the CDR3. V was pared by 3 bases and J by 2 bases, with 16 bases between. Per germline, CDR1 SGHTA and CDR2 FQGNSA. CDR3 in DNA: TGTGCCAGCAGCTTTAGAATGGGGGATTCCAACACTGAAGCTTTCTTT. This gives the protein CASSFRMGDSNTEAFF. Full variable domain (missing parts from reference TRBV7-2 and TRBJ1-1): GAGVSQSPSNKVTEKGKDVELRCDPISGHTALYWYRQSLGQGLEFLIYFQGNSAPDKSGLPSDRFSAERTGGSVSTLTIQRTQQEDSAVYLCASSFRMGDSNTEAFFGQGTRLTVV.

The CDR3 region is CAISERDNEQFF. The CDR3 coding sequence is TGTGCCATCAGTGAACGGGACAATGAGCAGTTCTTC. The chain uses TRBV10-3 and TRBJ2-1; D not certain. This CDR3 has 12 residues. Germline V lookup: CDR1 ENHRY, CDR2 SYGVKD. The V end was cut by 3 bases, the J end by 5 bases, with 5 bases between.

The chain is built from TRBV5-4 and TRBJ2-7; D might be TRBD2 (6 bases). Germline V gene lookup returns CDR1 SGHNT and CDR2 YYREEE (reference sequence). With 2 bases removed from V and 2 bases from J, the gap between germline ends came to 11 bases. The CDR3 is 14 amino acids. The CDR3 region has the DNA TGTGCCAGCAGCTTCCTCGGGAGCCCCTACGAGCAGTACTTC. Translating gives CASSFLGSPYEQYF.

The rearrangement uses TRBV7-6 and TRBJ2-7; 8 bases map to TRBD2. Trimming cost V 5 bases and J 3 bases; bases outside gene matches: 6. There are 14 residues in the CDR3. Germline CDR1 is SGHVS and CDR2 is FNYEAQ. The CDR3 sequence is CASSVTGTSYEQYF. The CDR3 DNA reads TGTGCCAGCAGCGTCACCGGGACTAGCTACGAGCAGTACTTC.